Sequencing of this T cell receptor (beta chain) was carried out in a study of CD8+ T cells in alopecia areata. Overall study: Patients received oral tofacitinib, 5 to 10 mg twice daily, for moderate-to-severe alopecia areata.

The table lists this clone with a few counts. V was pared by 2 bases and J by 5 bases, with 13 bases of the junction left unmatched. Germline CDR1 ENHRY, CDR2 SYGVKD. This CDR3 is 17 amino acids long. Treatment described: oral pan-JAK inhibitor, 5-10 mg twice daily. Extracted RNA was reverse transcribed into cDNA, the sequencing template. The assay was immunoSEQ multiplex PCR, and TCRdb's table has in-frame clones only and misses some. The repertoire has 150,000 to 200,000 clones, 50% to 65% of them found once; the top ten carry 11% to 15%. The sequence derives from a human donor with alopecia areata. This chain joins TRBV10-3 and TRBJ2-7, with 9 bases identical to TRBD1. The input for sequencing was CD4+ T cells sorted from blood, taken at week 24, from a patient treated with tofacitinib. CDR3 bases: TGTGCCATCAGTGAGACGCGGACAGGGGAAGGACTAGACGAGCAGTACTTC. Its protein is CAISETRTGEGLDEQYF.